This record concerns one TCR beta chain sequence. This clonotype was detected many times. Its antigen is currently not known. Base qualities are not at hand, and no much larger clone is one base apart. Library preparation was by RACE. TCRdb lists the instrument as NextSeq 500. During library preparation, unique molecular identifiers were attached to individual cDNA molecules so that TCRs could be counted in a quantitative, reproducible way. Each blood RNA sample was used to sequence both TCR alpha and TCR beta chains. As for the original processing: Samples had a median of about 96,000 TCRs, with a range from 23,224 to 690,600. The Decombinator software suite was used to annotate V, J and CDR3 in the TCR reads. For PS versus PT1 abundance plots, all samples were subsampled to the same number of TCRs (28,000). TCRs were defined as expanded if absent before sensitization and observed at least eight times at the 2-week time point. The public reads were reprocessed in TCRdb via fastp at Q25 and MiXCR, keeping in-frame beta chains. A single entry per CDR3 protein holds the most common genes and DNA from its merged rows. The V and J calls come from TCRdb's annotation, not from the publication. This sample is represented by 300,000 to 400,000 distinct CDR3 sequences; roughly 4.6% of them were singletons. The ten largest clones represent 2.5% to 3% of the sample.

Reading the label with the study, this specimen's time point is: pre-sensitization, week 0. What the treatment or condition label conveys for this sample: therapeutic diphenylcyclopropenone sensitization with weekly scalp DPC. Blood at each patch-test visit was drawn before the patch test was applied. Patients were considered eligible if aged 18 to 70, diagnosed with alopecia and deemed suitable for DPC therapy, and patients were excluded if pregnant. Total RNA was isolated from unfractionated whole blood collected in Tempus Blood RNA tubes. Relative to germline, V is 7 bases shorter and J is 1 base shorter, with 18 bases between their ends. Per the germline V gene, SGHRS is the CDR1 and YFSETQ is the CDR2. Including cysteine and phenylalanine, the CDR3 has 17 amino acids. Just the 51-base CDR3 DNA is kept, in frame starting at base 1. This entry comes from a study of human T cells and chemical hapten exposure (dated by TCRdb to the early 2020s). The study in broad terms: For sensitization, 2% DPC in acetone was applied to an approximately 2 cm by approximately 2 cm area of upper inner arm skin. About 30 alopecia patients provided blood for TCR sequencing at one to four time points (pre-sensitization, 2, 6 and 24 weeks). Peripheral blood TCR repertoire changes were tracked in vivo in alopecia patients during primary and secondary sensitization to the hapten diphenylcyclopropenone (DPC). The libraries were sequenced as a pool, and the TCR yield per sample differed mostly because of small variations in library volumes within the pool. Alopecia areata with under or over 50% scalp involvement, alopecia totalis and alopecia universalis were represented in the patient cohort, which was mostly female. Throughout the roughly 25-week study period, patients were also given weekly therapeutic DPC doses on the scalp. Patch testing was performed on the upper back with Finn chambers containing 0.01% DPC, and the patch tests were scored after 6 days according to International Contact Dermatitis Research Group standards. Patient blood was sampled pre-sensitization (week 0) and at 2, 6 and about 24 weeks after DPC sensitization.

Paper-wide results and their limitations: After repeated subsampling, the strength of the expansion versus patch-test correlation and the threshold at which it became significant changed. Expanded TCRs formed significantly more large CDR3 similarity clusters than pre-sensitization or healthy control sets, consistent with antigen-driven responses. Patch test score was positively correlated with the number of PT1 expanded TCRs, with significance at thresholds 8, 16 and 32 but not at 4. No change with DPC sensitization was found in the number of TCRs above 1 in 1000 frequency, and no evidence of global repertoire structure alterations was found. Because all patients had alopecia, a presumed autoimmune disease, the immune response of the patients might differ from that of healthy individuals.

The chain employs TRBV5-1 and TRBJ2-6; the D gene identity is not certain. This sequence originates from a woman aged 50 to 60 with alopecia areata. Some clones in this sample may be carry-over from other donors' samples. The sample here was whole blood, taken in connection with sensitization to the hapten diphenylcyclopropenone (DPC). The DNA is TGCGCCAGCGCCCTGAGGCCTGGATTGTCTGGGGCCAACGTCCTGACTTTC. Its translation is CASALRPGLSGANVLTF.